This T cell receptor beta chain was identified during a study of blood T cell repertoires in COVID-19. Method: immunoSEQ multiplex PCR; TCRdb's copy keeps in-frame clones and lacks some. The repertoire consists of around 250,000 clones, with more than 70% occurring once and the leading ten covering 8.6%. The CDR3 runs 13 residues. Germline V gives CDR1 ENHRY, CDR2 SYGVKD. V lost 5 bases, J lost 3 bases, and 3 bases stayed unmatched. The chain uses TRBV10-3 and TRBJ1-2, with TRBD1 matching over 7 bases. The specimen sequenced was peripheral blood. The sequence was collected from a man aged 35 to 55 with active or convalescent COVID-19. For the CDR3, the DNA is TGTGCCATCAGTAGAGGGACAGACTATGGCTACACCTTC. Amino acid sequence: CAISRGTDYGYTF.